This paragraph reports one T cell receptor (beta chain). The data originate from a study of PD-1 blockade in classical Hodgkin lymphoma. Measured with immunoSEQ multiplex PCR; TCRdb has only the in-frame clones, and not every one. The data show around 36,000 clones, 80% to 95% seen once. This CDR3 has 14 amino acids. Trimming took 2 bases from V and 15 from J, leaving 20 bases between them. The germline gives CDR1 LNHDA, CDR2 SQIVND (reference sequence). Every patient relapsed after autologous stem cell transplantation, and brentuximab vedotin exposure varied. The study purified CD4+ T cells from thawed PBMCs using magnetic negative selection.

The sequences come from CD4+ T cells from blood, collected at baseline. This receptor was identified in a human donor with classical Hodgkin lymphoma. The chain couples TRBV19 to TRBJ2-1; D remains unclear. The CDR3 protein is CASSIPGSVGFAFF. In nucleotides, the CDR3 is TGTGCCAGTAGTATACCTGGGTCCGTGGGGTTTGCGTTCTTC.